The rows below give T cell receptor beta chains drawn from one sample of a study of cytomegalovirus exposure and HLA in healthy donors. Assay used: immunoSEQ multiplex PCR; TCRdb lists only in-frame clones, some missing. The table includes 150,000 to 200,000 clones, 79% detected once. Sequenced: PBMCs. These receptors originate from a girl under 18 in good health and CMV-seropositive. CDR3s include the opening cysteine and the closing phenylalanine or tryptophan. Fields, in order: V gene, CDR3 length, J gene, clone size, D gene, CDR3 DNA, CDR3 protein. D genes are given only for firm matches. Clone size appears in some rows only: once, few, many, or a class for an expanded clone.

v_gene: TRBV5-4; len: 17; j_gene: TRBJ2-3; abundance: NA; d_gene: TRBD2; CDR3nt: TGTGCCAGCAGCTCGCCTAGCGGGGGATTGGGCACAGATACGCAGTATTTT; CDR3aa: CASSSPSGGLGTDTQYF
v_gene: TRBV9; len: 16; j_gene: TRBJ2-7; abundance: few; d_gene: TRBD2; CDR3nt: TGTGCCAGCAGCCCAAGCCGGGTAGCGGGGAACTACGAGCAGTACTTC; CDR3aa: CASSPSRVAGNYEQYF
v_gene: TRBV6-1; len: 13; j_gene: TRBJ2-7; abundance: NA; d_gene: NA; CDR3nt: TGTGCCAGCAGTGAATGGCAGTACTACGAGCAGTACTTC; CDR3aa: CASSEWQYYEQYF
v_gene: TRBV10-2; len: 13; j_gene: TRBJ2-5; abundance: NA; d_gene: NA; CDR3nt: TGCGCCAGCAGGGGACTCAGTGGGGAGACCCAGTACTTC; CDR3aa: CASRGLSGETQYF
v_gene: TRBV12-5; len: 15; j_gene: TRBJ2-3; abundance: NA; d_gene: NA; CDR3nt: TGTGCTAGTGGTTTTTTCGGAGCAGGGGGGGATACGCAGTATTTT; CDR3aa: CASGFFGAGGDTQYF
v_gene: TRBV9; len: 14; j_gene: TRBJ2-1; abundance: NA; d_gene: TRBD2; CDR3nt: TGTGCCAGCAGCGTAGTAGCGGGGGCCAATGAGCAGTTCTTC; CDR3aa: CASSVVAGANEQFF
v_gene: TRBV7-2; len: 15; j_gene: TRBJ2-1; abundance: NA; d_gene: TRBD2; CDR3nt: TGTGCCAGCAGCGCTAGCGGGGGGTCCTACAATGAGCAGTTCTTC; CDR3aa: CASSASGGSYNEQFF
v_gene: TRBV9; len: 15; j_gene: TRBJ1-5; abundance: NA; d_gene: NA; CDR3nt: TGTGCCAGCAGCGTAGGCGGGGATAGCAATCAGCCCCAGCATTTT; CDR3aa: CASSVGGDSNQPQHF
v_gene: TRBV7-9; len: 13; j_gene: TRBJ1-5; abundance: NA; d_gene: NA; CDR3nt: TGTGCCAGCAGCCGGGGGGGGAATCAGCCCCAGCATTTT; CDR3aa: CASSRGGNQPQHF
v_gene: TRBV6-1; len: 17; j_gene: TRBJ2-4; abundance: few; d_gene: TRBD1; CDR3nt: TGTGCCAGCAGTGCCCGGGACAGGGGTCTAGCCAAAAACATTCAGTACTTC; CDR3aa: CASSARDRGLAKNIQYF
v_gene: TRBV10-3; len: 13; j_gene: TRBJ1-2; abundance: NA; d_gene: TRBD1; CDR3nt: TGTGCCATCAGCAAGACAGGGATAGACGGCTACACCTTC; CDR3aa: CAISKTGIDGYTF
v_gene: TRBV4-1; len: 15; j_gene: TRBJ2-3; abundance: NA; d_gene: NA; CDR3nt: TGCGCCAGCAGCCAAGTTGGGGGGGCCACAGATACGCAGTATTTT; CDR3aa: CASSQVGGATDTQYF
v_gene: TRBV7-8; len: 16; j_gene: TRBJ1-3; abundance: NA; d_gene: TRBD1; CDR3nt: TGTGCCAGCAGCCCCTCGGGACAGGGTTTAGGAAACACCATATATTTT; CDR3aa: CASSPSGQGLGNTIYF
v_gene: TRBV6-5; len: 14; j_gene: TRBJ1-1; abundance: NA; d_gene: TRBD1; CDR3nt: TGTGCCAGCAGTTACTCAGACAGGGACACTGAAGCTTTCTTT; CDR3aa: CASSYSDRDTEAFF
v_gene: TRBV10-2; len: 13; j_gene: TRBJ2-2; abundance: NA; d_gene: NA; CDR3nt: TGCGCCACCAGGGGACTGTCAACCGGGGAGCTGTTTTTT; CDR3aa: CATRGLSTGELFF
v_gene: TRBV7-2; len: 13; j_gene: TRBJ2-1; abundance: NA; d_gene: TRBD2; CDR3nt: TGTGCCAGCAGCTTATCTAGCGGCGATGAGCAGTTCTTC; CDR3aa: CASSLSSGDEQFF
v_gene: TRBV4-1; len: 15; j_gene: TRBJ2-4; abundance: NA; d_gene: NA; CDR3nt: TGCGCCAGCAACCCCGGGGGAAAAGCCAAAAACATTCAGTACTTC; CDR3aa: CASNPGGKAKNIQYF
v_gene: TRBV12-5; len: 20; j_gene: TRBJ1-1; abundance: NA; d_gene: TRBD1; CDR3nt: TGTGCTAGTGGTTTGGTATCTGGGATTCGAACAGGGGACGAGAACACTGAAGCTTTCTTT; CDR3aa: CASGLVSGIRTGDENTEAFF
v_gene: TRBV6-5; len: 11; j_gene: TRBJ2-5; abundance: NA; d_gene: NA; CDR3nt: TGTGCCAGCAGCCTTAAAGAGACCCAGTACTTC; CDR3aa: CASSLKETQYF
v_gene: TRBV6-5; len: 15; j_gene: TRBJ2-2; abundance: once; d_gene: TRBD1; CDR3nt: TGTGCCAGCAGTTACCGGACAGGGGGCGGCGGGGAGCTGTTTTTT; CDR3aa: CASSYRTGGGGELFF
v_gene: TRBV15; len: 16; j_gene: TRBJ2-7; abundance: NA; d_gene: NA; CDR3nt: TGTGCCACCAGCACGAATTCAGGGCCCTGGTTGGGAGAGCAGTACTTC; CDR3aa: CATSTNSGPWLGEQYF
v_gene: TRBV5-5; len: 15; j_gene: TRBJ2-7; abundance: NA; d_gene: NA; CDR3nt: TGTGCCAGCAGCTTGTGGGGTCAGGGGCAGGGCGAGCAGTACTTC; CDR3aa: CASSLWGQGQGEQYF
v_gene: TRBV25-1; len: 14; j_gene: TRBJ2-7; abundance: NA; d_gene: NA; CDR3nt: TGTGCCAGCAGTGAATTCACCGCAGACTACGAGCAGTACTTC; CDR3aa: CASSEFTADYEQYF
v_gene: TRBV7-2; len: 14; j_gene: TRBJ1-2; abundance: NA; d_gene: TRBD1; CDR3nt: TGTGCCAGCAGCCTCCCCGGACAGGGATATGGCTACACCTTC; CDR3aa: CASSLPGQGYGYTF
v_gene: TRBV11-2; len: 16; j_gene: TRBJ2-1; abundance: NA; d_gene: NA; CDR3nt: TGTGCCAGCAGCTCTGTTAAAGGGGGTGATTACAATGAGCAGTTCTTC; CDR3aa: CASSSVKGGDYNEQFF
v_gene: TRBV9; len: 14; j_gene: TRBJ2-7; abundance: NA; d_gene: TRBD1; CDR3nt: TGTGCCAGCAGCGTAGGTGGGACAGGATACGAGCAGTACTTC; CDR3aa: CASSVGGTGYEQYF
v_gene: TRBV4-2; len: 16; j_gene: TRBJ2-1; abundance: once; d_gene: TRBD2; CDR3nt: TGTGCCAGCAGCCAAGATCCGGGGGGGCCTAGTAATGAGCAGTTCTTC; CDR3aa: CASSQDPGGPSNEQFF
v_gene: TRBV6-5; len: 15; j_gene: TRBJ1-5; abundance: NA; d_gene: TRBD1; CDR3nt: TGTGCCAGCCGCATTGGACAGGGTAGCAATCAGCCCCAGCATTTT; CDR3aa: CASRIGQGSNQPQHF
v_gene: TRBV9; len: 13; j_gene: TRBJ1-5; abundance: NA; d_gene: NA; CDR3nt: TGTGCCAGCAGCGTAGACGCCGGTCAGCCCCAGCATTTT; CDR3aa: CASSVDAGQPQHF
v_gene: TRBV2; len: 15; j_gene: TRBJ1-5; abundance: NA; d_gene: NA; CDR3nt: TGTGCCAGCAGTGTAGGGACAAATTTTAATCAGCCCCAGCATTTT; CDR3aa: CASSVGTNFNQPQHF
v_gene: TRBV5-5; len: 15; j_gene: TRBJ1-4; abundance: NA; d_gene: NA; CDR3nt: TGTGCCAGCAGCTGGCTGGGGAGGGGCGCCGAAAAACTGTTTTTT; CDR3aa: CASSWLGRGAEKLFF
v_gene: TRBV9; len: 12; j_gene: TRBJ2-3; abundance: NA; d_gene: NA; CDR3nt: TGTGCCAGCAGCCCAGTGGGCGATACGCAGTATTTT; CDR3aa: CASSPVGDTQYF
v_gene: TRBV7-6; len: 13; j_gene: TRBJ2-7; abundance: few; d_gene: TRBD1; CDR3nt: TGTGCCAGCAGCTTAGTCTTGACAGGGGAGCAGTACTTC; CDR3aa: CASSLVLTGEQYF
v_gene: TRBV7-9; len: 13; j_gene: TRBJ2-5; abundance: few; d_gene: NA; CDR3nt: TGTGCCAGCAGCCAACAGGGGGGGGAGACCCAGTACTTC; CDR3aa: CASSQQGGETQYF
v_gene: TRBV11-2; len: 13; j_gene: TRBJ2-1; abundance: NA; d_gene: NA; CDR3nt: TGTGCCAGCAGCTTAGACCGTTACAATGAGCAGTTCTTC; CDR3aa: CASSLDRYNEQFF
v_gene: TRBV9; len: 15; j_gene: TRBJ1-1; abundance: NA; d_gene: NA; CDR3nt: TGTGCCAGCAGCGTAGGGGGGGGCCAGAACACTGAAGCTTTCTTT; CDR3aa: CASSVGGGQNTEAFF